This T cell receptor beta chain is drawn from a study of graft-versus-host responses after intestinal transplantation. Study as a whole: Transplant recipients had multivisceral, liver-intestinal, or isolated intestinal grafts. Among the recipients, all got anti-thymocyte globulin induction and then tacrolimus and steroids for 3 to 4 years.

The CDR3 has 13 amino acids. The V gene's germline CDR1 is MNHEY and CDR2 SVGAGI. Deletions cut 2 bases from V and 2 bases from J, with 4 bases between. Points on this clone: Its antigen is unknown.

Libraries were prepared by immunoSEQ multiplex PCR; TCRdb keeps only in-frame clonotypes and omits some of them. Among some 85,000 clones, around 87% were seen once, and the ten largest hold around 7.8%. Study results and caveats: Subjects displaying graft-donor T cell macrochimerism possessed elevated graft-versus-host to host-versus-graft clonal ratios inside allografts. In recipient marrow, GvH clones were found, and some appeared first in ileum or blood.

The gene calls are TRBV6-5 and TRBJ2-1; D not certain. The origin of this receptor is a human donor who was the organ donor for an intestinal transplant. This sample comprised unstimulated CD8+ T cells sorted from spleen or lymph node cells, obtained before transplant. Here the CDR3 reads CASSYRPYNEQFF. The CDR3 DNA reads TGTGCCAGCAGTTACCGGCCCTACAATGAGCAGTTCTTC.